The rows below give T cell receptor beta chains drawn from one sample of a study of blood T cell repertoires in COVID-19. The repertoire was sequenced with immunoSEQ multiplex PCR; TCRdb's copy has only in-frame clones and lacks some. There are under 200,000 clones in the sample; just under 85% occur only once, and roughly 8.8% lies in the top ten. The sample comprised peripheral blood. The receptors were sampled from a woman older than 75 with COVID-19, enrolled during active disease. Both conserved end residues are part of each CDR3. A D gene is named only where the DNA matches it firmly. Size is omitted from some rows. Given values are once, few, many or a class for expanded clones.

TRBV7-9	NA	15	TRBJ1-6	NA	TGTGCCAGCAGCGCCTCTGGGGTCGGAGGGACACCCCTCCACTTT	CASSASGVGGTPLHF
TRBV2	NA	14	TRBJ1-4	NA	TGTGCCAGCACCTTCCGATCGGTGGATGAAAAACTGTTTTTT	CASTFRSVDEKLFF
TRBV19	NA	14	TRBJ1-5	NA	TGTGCCAGTAGTGCGACAGGTATCAATCAGCCCCAGCATTTT	CASSATGINQPQHF
TRBV29-1	once	13	TRBJ1-2	TRBD1	TGCAGCGTTGAAGATACAGGGGGCTATGGCTACACCTTC	CSVEDTGGYGYTF
TRBV7-9	NA	16	TRBJ2-5	TRBD2	TGTGCCAGCAGCCACCCGGGACTAGCGGGGTCTCCGGCCCAGTACTTC	CASSHPGLAGSPAQYF
TRBV5-1	NA	15	TRBJ2-2	TRBD1	TGCGCCAGCACCCGGGACAGGGTAAACACCGGGGAGCTGTTTTTT	CASTRDRVNTGELFF
TRBV10-1	NA	9	TRBJ2-7	NA	TGCGCCACGACCAGGGAGCAGTACTTC	CATTREQYF
TRBV29-1	NA	11	TRBJ1-2	NA	TGCAGCGTTGGAGAAGGGGGTGGCTACACCTTC	CSVGEGGGYTF
TRBV9	NA	14	TRBJ2-3	TRBD2	TGTGCCAGCAGCAAGACTAGCGGGAAGGGTACGCAGTATTTT	CASSKTSGKGTQYF
TRBV7-3	NA	13	TRBJ2-5	TRBD1	TGTGCCAGCAGCCGGGACAGGGATGAGACCCAGTACTTC	CASSRDRDETQYF
TRBV19	NA	16	TRBJ1-3	NA	TGTGCCAGTAGTACGACAGGCGAAAACTCTGGAAACACCATATATTTT	CASSTTGENSGNTIYF
TRBV10-1	NA	14	TRBJ2-1	NA	TGCGCCAGCAGTGAGGGGGGGACTGTCAGTGAGCAGTTCTTC	CASSEGGTVSEQFF
TRBV5-1	NA	13	TRBJ1-2	NA	TGCGCCAGCAGCGCGGACCTTGGTAGGGGCGAGACCTTC	CASSADLGRGETF
TRBV6-5	NA	14	TRBJ1-4	NA	TGTGCCAGCAGTTCGAGCCCCACTAATGAAAAACTGTTTTTT	CASSSSPTNEKLFF
TRBV3-1/TRBV3-2	NA	14	TRBJ2-2	NA	TGTGCCAGCAGCCTGAGGGGGAGCACCGGGGAGCTGTTTTTT	CASSLRGSTGELFF
TRBV9	NA	14	TRBJ2-1	TRBD2	TGTGCCAGCAGCGCCGGGACTACCTACAATGAGCAGTTCTTC	CASSAGTTYNEQFF
TRBV15	NA	14	TRBJ2-7	NA	TGTGCTACGTCCCCCCTCCAGGGGTCCTACGAGCAGTACTTC	CATSPLQGSYEQYF
TRBV5-1	NA	14	TRBJ1-3	TRBD1	TGCGCCAGCAGCCCTGGACAGGGCACAAACACCATATATTTT	CASSPGQGTNTIYF
TRBV9	NA	15	TRBJ2-1	TRBD2	TGTGCCAGCAGTGCTAGCGGAACCGCCTACAATGAGCAGTTCTTC	CASSASGTAYNEQFF
TRBV15	once	15	TRBJ1-1	NA	TGTGCCACCAGCAGAGAATTGCAGGTGAACACTGAAGCTTTCTTT	CATSRELQVNTEAFF
TRBV19	NA	14	TRBJ1-5	NA	TGTGCCAGTAGTAAGGAGGGAAGCAATCAGCCCCAGCATTTT	CASSKEGSNQPQHF
TRBV28	once	19	TRBJ2-7	TRBD2	TGTGCCAGCAGTTTCCCACCACTACACTCTAGCGGGAGACGAAATGAGCAGTACTTC	CASSFPPLHSSGRRNEQYF
TRBV9	NA	18	TRBJ2-3	TRBD2	TGTGCCAGCAGCGTAGATGGGAGCGGGGGGCGGAGCACAGATACGCAGTATTTT	CASSVDGSGGRSTDTQYF
TRBV6-5	NA	12	TRBJ2-1	TRBD2	TGTGCCAGCGAACTAGCGGGAGTTGAGCAGTTCTTC	CASELAGVEQFF
TRBV5-1	NA	17	TRBJ2-5	TRBD2	TGCGCCAGCAGCTTGGAACCTAGCGGGGGGGCCGGGGAGACCCAGTACTTC	CASSLEPSGGAGETQYF
TRBV15	NA	16	TRBJ2-2	TRBD1	TGTGCCACCAGCGGGAGGGACAGGGGGCGCGACGGGGAGCTGTTTTTT	CATSGRDRGRDGELFF
TRBV28	NA	11	TRBJ1-2	NA	TGTGCCAGTGGGACACGGACGGGCTACACCTTC	CASGTRTGYTF
TRBV3-1/TRBV3-2	NA	15	TRBJ2-1	NA	TGTGCCAGCAGCCACAGTCCAGAGGGAAACAATGAGCAGTTCTTC	CASSHSPEGNNEQFF
TRBV5-1	NA	14	TRBJ1-1	NA	TGCGCCAGCAGTCATGATACACGGAACACTGAAGCTTTCTTT	CASSHDTRNTEAFF
TRBV18	NA	15	TRBJ1-5	NA	TGTGCCAGCTCACCACAGGGAGGGAGGGATCAGCCCCAGCATTTT	CASSPQGGRDQPQHF
TRBV7-2	once	13	TRBJ2-3	NA	TGTGCCAGCAGCCTACAGGTAACAGATACGCAGTATTTT	CASSLQVTDTQYF
TRBV28	NA	14	TRBJ1-6	NA	TGTGCCAGCAGTTCCGCCGGGGGGTATTCACCCCTCCACTTT	CASSSAGGYSPLHF
TRBV19	NA	14	TRBJ2-1	NA	TGTGCCAGTAGCAGGGGTCTTTACGGCAATGAGCAGTTCTTC	CASSRGLYGNEQFF
TRBV18	NA	15	TRBJ1-5	TRBD1	TGTGCCAGCTCACCAGGACAGGGGAGCAATCAGCCCCAGCATTTT	CASSPGQGSNQPQHF
TRBV11-1	NA	14	TRBJ2-7	TRBD2	TGTGCCAGCAGCTTAGGCGGGAGCTCCTACGAGCAGTACTTC	CASSLGGSSYEQYF
TRBV2	NA	15	TRBJ1-1	NA	TGTGCCAGCAGTCTTCAGGAGGGTTTGAACACTGAAGCTTTCTTT	CASSLQEGLNTEAFF
TRBV2	NA	15	TRBJ1-6	NA	TGTGCCAGCAGGAAAAGGAGGGGCCTTAATTCACCCCTCCACTTT	CASRKRRGLNSPLHF
TRBV7-3	NA	13	TRBJ2-1	TRBD2	TGTGCCAGCAGCCCCCGCGGGGGGAATGAGCAGTTCTTC	CASSPRGGNEQFF
TRBV29-1	NA	12	TRBJ2-7	NA	TGCAGCGTTGGAGCCGAACCCTACGAGCAGTACTTC	CSVGAEPYEQYF
TRBV19	once	13	TRBJ1-1	NA	TGTGCCAGTAGAAGAGGGTCGAACACTGAAGCTTTCTTT	CASRRGSNTEAFF
TRBV3-1/TRBV3-2	NA	14	TRBJ2-5	TRBD2	TGTGCCAGCAGCCTCAGGCCAGCGGGGGAGACCCAGTACTTC	CASSLRPAGETQYF
TRBV6-1	NA	13	TRBJ1-2	NA	TGTGCCAGCAGTGAACAGCCGGGCTATGGCTACACCTTC	CASSEQPGYGYTF
TRBV19	NA	14	TRBJ1-2	TRBD1	TGTGCCAGTAGTATAGGACAGGGAATTGGTGGCTACACCTTC	CASSIGQGIGGYTF
TRBV4-1	NA	15	TRBJ2-7	TRBD2	TGCGCCAGCAGCCAAACTAGCGGGGGCCTCTACGAGCAGTACTTC	CASSQTSGGLYEQYF
TRBV5-4	NA	13	TRBJ1-2	NA	TGTGCCAGCCAGCGGGGGGTCAACTATGGCTACACCTTC	CASQRGVNYGYTF
TRBV7-6	NA	18	TRBJ1-4	NA	TGTGCCAGCAGCTTAGGCTTCAGGGCCCATACAACTAATGAAAAACTGTTTTTT	CASSLGFRAHTTNEKLFF
TRBV7-3	NA	16	TRBJ2-1	TRBD2	TGTGCCAGCAGCTCCACCGGGACTAGCGGGGGGAATGAGCAGTTCTTC	CASSSTGTSGGNEQFF
TRBV5-5	NA	18	TRBJ2-2	TRBD2	TGTGCCAGCAGCCCTAGACTACTAGCGGGAGCGGCCACCGGGGAGCTGTTTTTT	CASSPRLLAGAATGELFF
TRBV3-1/TRBV3-2	NA	14	TRBJ1-1	TRBD1	TGTGCCAGCAGCCAGCGCGGGACAGGGGCCGAAGCTTTCTTT	CASSQRGTGAEAFF